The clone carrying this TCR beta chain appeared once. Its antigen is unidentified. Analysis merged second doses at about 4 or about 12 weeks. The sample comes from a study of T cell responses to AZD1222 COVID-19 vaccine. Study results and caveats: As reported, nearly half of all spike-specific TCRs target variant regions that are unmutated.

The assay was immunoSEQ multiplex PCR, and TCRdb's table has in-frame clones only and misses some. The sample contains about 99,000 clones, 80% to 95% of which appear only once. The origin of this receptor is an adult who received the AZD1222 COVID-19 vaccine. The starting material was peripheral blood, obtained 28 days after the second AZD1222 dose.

Here the CDR3 DNA reads TGTGCCAGCAGCCAAGACCTAGCGAACGGGGAGCTGTTTTTT. Translation: CASSQDLANGELFF. The chain recombines TRBV3-1 (or the pseudogene TRBV3-2) with TRBJ2-2; possible D gene TRBD2, 6 bases. The germline V gene has CDR1 LGHDT and CDR2 YNNKEL (reference sequence). This CDR3 has 14 amino acids. Trimming removed 0 bases from V and 7 bases from J, with 9 bases in between.